Presented here are 25 T cell receptor beta chains from one specimen sequenced in a study of T cells in Graves' hyperthyroidism and ophthalmopathy. RNA transcripts were the template for amplifying TCR beta CDR3 regions. First-round RT-PCR with HTBI primers amplified the TCR CDR3 region. TCRdb called the multiplex PCR reads again in MiXCR, with one record for every CDR3 protein. The sample consists of about half a million distinct CDR3 sequences, roughly 25% of them appearing once. Specimen: blood. Every receptor here comes from a woman in her twenties or thirties with Graves' ophthalmopathy.

In the case of this clonotype: A much larger clone differs from this one at a single base, so this may be a read error. The chain combines TRBV12-3 or TRBV12-4 with TRBJ2-5; the match to TRBD1 covers 7 bases. CDR3 size: 12 residues. The CDR3 region has the DNA TGTGCCAGCAGTTACGACAGGGAGACCAAGTACTTC. Protein sequence: CASSYDRETKYF.

The table lists this clonotype with many counts. V and J are TRBV12-3 or TRBV12-4 and TRBJ1-1, with 7 bases aligning to TRBD1. The junction had 8 bases not matched to a gene; V was cut back by 3 bases and J by 4 bases. The CDR3 runs 15 residues. The CDR3 nucleotides read TGTGCCAGCAGTTTCTCAGGGGGGGGTAGCACTGAAGCTTTCTTT. Translation gives CASSFSGGGSTEAFF.

This clonotype appeared many times. The chain links TRBV19 to TRBJ1-2; possible D gene TRBD1, 5 bases. Between the trimmed V and J ends, which lost 3 bases and 1 base, there was a span of 6 bases. CDR1 and CDR2 from the germline V gene are LNHDA and SQIVND (reference sequence). The length of the CDR3 is 13 residues. The CDR3 loop is CASSMDNNYGYTF. CDR3 DNA sequence: TGTGCCAGTAGTATGGACAATAACTATGGCTACACCTTC. Using reference TRBV19 and TRBJ1-2 for the parts outside the CDR3, the full variable domain is DGGITQSPKYLFRKEGQNVTLSCEQNLNHDAMYWYRQDPGQGLRLIYYSQIVNDFQKGDIAEGYSVSREKKESFPLTVTSAQKNPTAFYLCASSMDNNYGYTFGSGTRLTVV.

This clonotype showed up many times. DNA for the CDR3: TGTGCCAGCTCCCGGGACAGGGGGCTGCAAGAGACCCAGTACTTC. The encoded protein is CASSRDRGLQETQYF. The chain is built from TRBV2 and TRBJ2-5; TRBD1 matches 12 bases. The ends lost 8 bases at V and 2 bases at J; junction bases unmatched: 6. The CDR3 contains 15 residues. In germline, CDR1 is SNHLY, CDR2 FYNNEI.

This clonotype was picked up many times. The rearrangement links TRBV4-3 to TRBJ1-2; no firm D call. Germline CDR1 and CDR2: LGHNA and YSLEER. V lost 1 base and J lost 5, with 20 bases in between. This CDR3 comprises 17 residues. This CDR3 reads CASSQGGSLSHEYGYTF. Here the CDR3 DNA reads TGCGCCAGCAGCCAAGGTGGATCTTTGTCCCACGAATATGGCTACACCTTC.

This clonotype was seen repeatedly, ten times or more. The V call is TRBV4-1, the J call TRBJ1-1; 8 bases map to TRBD1. The germline CDR1 and CDR2 sequences are MGHRA and YSYEKL. The V gene end was trimmed by 3 bases and the J gene end by 5 bases; junction bases not matched to a gene: 5. The CDR3 is made up of 14 amino acids. The CDR3 region is CASSHGQGNTEAFF. The CDR3 DNA reads as TGCGCCAGCAGCCACGGACAGGGCAATACTGAAGCTTTCTTT.

This clonotype was picked up many times. The CDR3 DNA sequence: TGTGCCAGCAGTTTTGGGGGGGCCACCTACGAGCAGTACTTC. It encodes CASSFGGATYEQYF. This sequence joins TRBV27 and TRBJ2-7; D possibly corresponds to TRBD2 (7 bases). Deletions cut 3 bases from V and 2 bases from J, with 11 bases between. CDR3 size: 14 residues. Per germline, CDR1 MNHEY and CDR2 SMNVEV (reference sequence).

The chain employs TRBV28 and TRBJ2-6, with 8 bases aligning to TRBD1. Germline assignment: CDR1 MDHEN and CDR2 SYDVKM. The CDR3 contains 18 residues. V lost 6 bases and J lost 0; bases outside the gene matches: 10. The CDR3 reads CASSPYRGRTSGANVLTF. DNA of the CDR3: TGTGCCAGCAGCCCCTACAGGGGGAGGACCTCTGGGGCCAACGTCCTGACTTTC.

The J gene is TRBJ2-7, the V gene TRBV15; D remains ambiguous. The V gene lost 0 bases and the J gene lost 5 bases, with 8 bases spanning the gap. CDR3 length: 13 amino acids. CDR1 is LNHNV and CDR2 is YYDKDF in the germline V gene (reference sequence). The chain's CDR3 is CATSRDFGDEQYF. In nucleotides, the CDR3 is TGTGCCACCAGCAGAGATTTCGGAGACGAGCAGTACTTC. Supplemented by reference TRBV15 and TRBJ2-7, the full variable domain reads DAMVIQNPRYQVTQFGKPVTLSCSQTLNHNVMYWYQQKSSQAPKLLFHYYDKDFNNEADTPDNFQSRRPNTSFCFLDIRSPGLGDTAMYLCATSRDFGDEQYFGPGTRLTVT.

The chain carries TRBV30 and TRBJ1-6; 8 bases fit TRBD1. V lost 7 bases, J lost 7 bases, and 6 bases stayed unmatched. This CDR3 is built from 13 residues. Germline V lookup: CDR1 GTSNPN, CDR2 SVGIG (reference sequence). CDR3 bases: TGTGCCTCTCGAAGGGACAGGAATTCACCCCTCCACTTT. Its translation is CASRRDRNSPLHF.

About this clonotype: A much larger clone sits a single nucleotide away, making a read error possible. The genes are TRBV6-1 and TRBJ2-5; D is perhaps TRBD2 (7 bases). Germline lookup yields CDR1 MNHNS and CDR2 SASEGT. The CDR3 runs to 13 residues. CDR3 sequence reads: CASSGGGSETQDF. DNA of the CDR3: TGTGCCAGCAGTGGCGGGGGCTCAGAGACCCAGGACTTC.

The sample holds many counts of this clonotype. The V gene is TRBV6-2 or TRBV6-3, the J gene TRBJ1-1; 7 bases agree with TRBD1. Trimming removed 3 bases from V and 3 bases from J; junction bases left unmatched: 7. This CDR3 comprises 15 residues. Per germline, CDR1 MNHEY and CDR2 SVGEGT. For the CDR3, the DNA is TGTGCCAGCAGTTATTCTGGGACAGACCACACTGAAGCTTTCTTT. Its translation is CASSYSGTDHTEAFF.

The rearrangement links TRBV20-1 to TRBJ1-2; weak D call: TRBD1 (5 bases). The CDR3 totals 12 residues. The V gene lost 3 bases and the J gene lost 6 bases, with 11 bases spanning the gap. Germline V lookup: CDR1 DFQATT, CDR2 SNEGSKA (reference sequence). CDR3 in amino acids: CSARDMFHGYTF. The CDR3 DNA reads TGCAGTGCTAGGGACATGTTCCATGGCTACACCTTC.

The chain uses TRBV3-1 and TRBJ1-1, with D unclear. With 5 bases removed from V and 1 base from J, the gap between germline ends came to 14 bases. The CDR3 sequence is 15 residues long. CDR1 is LGHDT, CDR2 YNNKEL, per germline (reference sequence). CDR3 nucleotide sequence: TGTGCCAGCAGCTATAAGAGATGGCAGAACACTGAAGCTTTCTTT. Protein: CASSYKRWQNTEAFF.

This clonotype was counted between two and nine times. A much more abundant neighbour one base away suggests this may be a read error. The J gene is TRBJ2-2, the V gene TRBV2; 11 positions match TRBD2. Germline V gene sequence: CDR1 SNHLY, CDR2 FYNNEI. This CDR3 has 16 residues. For the CDR3, the DNA is TGTGCCAGCAATATAGCGGGGGGGCTGAGCACCGGGGATCTGTTTTTT. Amino acids: CASNIAGGLSTGDLFF.

The chain has TRBV6-5 and TRBJ1-5, with D possibly being TRBD1 (6 bases). V dropped 5 bases and J dropped 0 bases, with 14 bases sitting between them. CDR1 and CDR2 from the germline V gene are MNHEY and SVGAGI. The CDR3 has 16 residues. This CDR3 is CASSHKGGNSNQPQHF. The CDR3 DNA follows: TGTGCCAGCAGTCACAAGGGGGGGAATAGCAATCAGCCCCAGCATTTT.

This clonotype came up many times. The chain links TRBV24-1 to TRBJ1-2; maybe TRBD1 (6 bases). V was clipped by 7 bases and J by 2 bases, with 19 bases between them. The CDR3 loop spans 16 amino acids. Germline V CDR1 and CDR2: KGHDR, SFDVKD. The CDR3, as DNA: TGTGCCACCAGGACCCCCACAGGGAGGGTAAACTATGGCTACACCTTC. It is translated as CATRTPTGRVNYGYTF.

This clonotype was seen at least ten times. The V gene is TRBV7-2, the J gene TRBJ2-7, with no clear D. V lost 3 bases and J lost 3, with 6 bases in between. The CDR3 is made up of 12 amino acids. Per the germline V gene, CDR1 is SGHTA and CDR2 is FQGNSA. The CDR3 nucleotides read TGTGCCAGCAGCTTTGTCGGCTACGAGCAGTACTTC. Translated: CASSFVGYEQYF.

The rearrangement uses TRBV6-1 and TRBJ1-1; D is ambiguous. In germline, CDR1 is MNHNS, CDR2 SASEGT. With 6 bases removed from V and 0 bases from J, the gap between germline ends came to 14 bases. The CDR3 length is 15 residues. In DNA form, the CDR3 reads TGTGCCAGCAGCCACAAGATTACAATGAACACTGAAGCTTTCTTT. This codes for CASSHKITMNTEAFF.

The chain has TRBV2 and TRBJ2-7; no firm D call. The CDR3 sequence is 13 residues long. Between the trimmed V and J ends, which lost 5 bases and 7 bases, there was a span of 15 bases. Germline assignment: CDR1 SNHLY and CDR2 FYNNEI. The chain's CDR3 is CASSHPHSEEQYF. CDR3 sequence (DNA): TGTGCCAGCAGTCACCCTCACTCCGAAGAGCAGTACTTC.

This clonotype was recorded many times. This sequence joins TRBV19 and TRBJ1-5; unclear D gene. The CDR3 length is 14 residues. Germline lookup yields CDR1 LNHDA and CDR2 SQIVND (reference sequence). The germline V and J ends were trimmed by 9 bases and 0 bases, with 12 bases remaining between them. The CDR3 here is CASTTGSSNQPQHF. In DNA, the CDR3 is TGTGCCAGCACGACTGGGAGTAGCAATCAGCCCCAGCATTTT.

On this clonotype itself: The junction and the germline gene differ at one end; a read error may be behind it. The genes are TRBV6-1 and TRBJ2-2, with 7 positions matching TRBD2. The germline V gene encodes CDR1 MNHNS and CDR2 SASEGT. The CDR3 spans 15 residues. Written as DNA, the CDR3 is TGTGCCAGCACCCTCTCGGTAGCGGGTCGAGGGGAGCTGGGTTTT. Translating it yields CASTLSVAGRGELGF.

The chain is built from TRBV11-2 and TRBJ2-7, with 9 nucleotides matching TRBD1. CDR1 and CDR2 (germline): SGHAT, FQNNGV. V trimming: 5 bases; J trimming: 2 bases; junction bases outside the gene matches: 10. CDR3 length: 16 residues. The CDR3 coding sequence is TGTGCCAGCAGCCGAATTGGACAGGGGCGTCCCTACGAGCAGTACTTC. Residues: CASSRIGQGRPYEQYF.

This clonotype appeared many times. This chain connects TRBV12-5 to TRBJ2-2, with 9 bases aligning to TRBD1. The germline gives CDR1 LGHNT, CDR2 FRNRAP. Losses at the gene ends were 0 bases for V and 7 bases for J; bases not matched to a gene: 6. The CDR3 spans 16 residues. As DNA, the CDR3 is TGTGCTAGTGGTTTGGTCAGGGACAGGGTAGACGGGGAGCTGTTTTTT. Translating it yields CASGLVRDRVDGELFF.

This clonotype appeared once. The V and J genes are TRBV28 and TRBJ2-7; 8 bases agree with TRBD1. The trim removed 6 bases at V and 4 bases at J, leaving 17 bases unmatched. Germline CDR1 reads MDHEN; CDR2 reads SYDVKM. This CDR3 is 17 amino acids long. The DNA for the CDR3 is TGTGCCAGCAGCTTTAGCTCCACAGGGGGTCTATGGTACGAGCAGTACTTC. It yields the protein CASSFSSTGGLWYEQYF.